A single sample is the source of the 28 T cell receptor beta chains below, sequenced in a study of blood T cell repertoires in COVID-19. Generated by immunoSEQ multiplex PCR, the TCRdb table keeps only in-frame clones and is missing some. Among about 50,000 clones listed, around nine tenths were seen once. What was sequenced was peripheral blood. These receptors were collected from a man in his fifties or sixties with active or convalescent COVID-19.

This chain uses TRBV28 with TRBJ1-1; 8 bases are a match to TRBD1. Germline trimming cut 5 bases from V and 8 bases from J; bases unmatched to any gene: 13. Germline V gene sequence: CDR1 MDHEN, CDR2 SYDVKM. The CDR3 consists of 15 residues. The CDR3 DNA is TGTGCCAGCAGTAGGTTTGCGGGACAGGACAGAGAAGCTTTCTTT. Translation gives CASSRFAGQDREAFF.

This clone was seen a few times. This sequence joins TRBV15 and TRBJ1-3; 8 bases line up with TRBD1. The length of the CDR3 is 14 residues. Unmatched junction bases numbered 0, after V lost 3 bases and J lost 2 bases. The germline gives CDR1 LNHNV, CDR2 YYDKDF (reference sequence). CDR3 DNA sequence: TGTGCCACCAGCAGGGACAGGGCTGGAAACACCATATATTTT. This sequence encodes CATSRDRAGNTIYF.

This clone was recorded once. The chain joins TRBV4-2 to TRBJ2-7, with 9 bases matching TRBD1. This CDR3 comprises 16 residues. Germline-derived CDR1 and CDR2 are LGHNA and YNFKEQ. The junction had 8 bases not matched to a gene; V was cut back by 2 bases and J by 3 bases. CDR3 amino acids: CASSQSLGQGLYEQYF. DNA for the CDR3: TGTGCCAGCAGCCAAAGCTTGGGACAGGGACTCTACGAGCAGTACTTC.

V is TRBV18 and J is TRBJ2-7; D is possibly TRBD2 (5 bases). Trimming pared 2 bases from V and 2 bases from J, leaving 13 bases between. Per the germline V gene, CDR1 is KGHSH and CDR2 is LQKENI. The CDR3 has 15 residues. The CDR3 is CASSPGEGSTYEQYF. The CDR3, as DNA: TGTGCCAGCTCACCAGGTGAGGGATCCACCTACGAGCAGTACTTC.

V gene TRBV2 combines with J gene TRBJ2-7, with D perhaps TRBD1 (5 bases). The germline V gene encodes CDR1 SNHLY and CDR2 FYNNEI. Trimming took 6 bases from V and 1 from J, leaving 13 bases between them. The CDR3 is made up of 14 amino acids. The CDR3: CASRKGRDSYEQYF. Written as DNA, the CDR3 is TGTGCCAGCAGGAAAGGCAGGGATTCCTACGAGCAGTACTTC.

In regard to this clone: Compared with germline, one end of the junction differs, possibly owing to a read error. This chain connects TRBV28 to TRBJ1-2; the D gene is possibly TRBD1 (6 bases). The CDR3 has 12 amino acids. The germline CDR1 and CDR2 sequences are MDHEN and SYDVKM. In nucleotides, the CDR3 is TGTGCCAGCACGGCAGGGGAGTATGGTTACACCTTC. Translation gives CASTAGEYGYTF.

The chain couples TRBV6-1 to TRBJ2-7, with D possibly being TRBD1 (5 bases). The CDR3 sequence is 14 residues long. Looked up from germline, CDR1 is MNHNS and CDR2 is SASEGT. Trimming took 1 base from V and 2 from J, leaving 9 bases between them. CDR3 coding DNA: TGTGCCAGCAGTGAAGTGACAGCCGCCTACGAGCAGTACTTC. Translated: CASSEVTAAYEQYF.

The rearrangement joins TRBV18 to TRBJ2-5; perhaps TRBD2 as D (6 bases). The CDR3 has 15 amino acids. Germline-derived CDR1 and CDR2 are KGHSH and LQKENI. Trimming pared 0 bases from V and 0 bases from J, leaving 8 bases between. CDR3 sequence (DNA): TGTGCCAGCTCACCACCGGCGGGGTACCAAGAGACCCAGTACTTC. It is translated as CASSPPAGYQETQYF.

The CDR3 loop is CASTDDRESQHF. The CDR3 nucleotides read TGTGCCAGCACCGACGACAGGGAATCCCAGCATTTT. This chain links TRBV12-3 or TRBV12-4 with TRBJ1-5; TRBD1 matches 7 bases. The CDR3 sequence is 12 residues long. Germline trimming cut 7 bases from V and 11 bases from J; bases unmatched to any gene: 8.

The gene calls are TRBV19 and TRBJ2-3; 10 bases map to TRBD1. The CDR3 totals 14 residues. Germline V gene lookup returns CDR1 LNHDA and CDR2 SQIVND (reference sequence). V was clipped by 4 bases and J by 5 bases; unmatched bases: 3. Written as DNA, the CDR3 is TGTGCCAGTAGTAGGGGGACAGGGGTAGATACGCAGTATTTT. Its translation is CASSRGTGVDTQYF. The entire variable domain, with the rest obtained from reference TRBV19 and TRBJ2-3, is as follows: DGGITQSPKYLFRKEGQNVTLSCEQNLNHDAMYWYRQDPGQGLRLIYYSQIVNDFQKGDIAEGYSVSREKKESFPLTVTSAQKNPTAFYLCASSRGTGVDTQYFGPGTRLTVL.

This chain joins TRBV27 and TRBJ2-1; D possibly corresponds to TRBD2 (6 bases). With 5 bases removed from V and 0 bases from J, the gap between germline ends came to 17 bases. The germline gives CDR1 MNHEY, CDR2 SMNVEV (reference sequence). The CDR3 totals 17 residues. The CDR3 DNA is TGTGCCAGCAGTACCCGGTGGGCGGGGATCTCCTACAATGAGCAGTTCTTC. Translating it yields CASSTRWAGISYNEQFF.

The rearrangement joins TRBV3-1 (or the pseudogene TRBV3-2) to TRBJ1-1; TRBD1 matches at 9 bases. V gave up 3 bases and J gave up 1 base; unmatched junction bases: 3. The germline V gene has CDR1 LGHDT and CDR2 YNNKEL (reference sequence). The CDR3 totals 15 residues. The CDR3 DNA reads as TGTGCCAGCAGCCAGGAGGACAGGGGGAACACTGAAGCTTTCTTT. Its protein product is CASSQEDRGNTEAFF.

The rearrangement joins TRBV6-1 to TRBJ2-5; D gene ambiguous. This CDR3 region has 13 residues. The V end lost 2 bases, the J end lost 5 bases, and 9 bases lay between the germline ends. Per germline, CDR1 MNHNS and CDR2 SASEGT. The CDR3 here is CASSEMGRETQYF. The CDR3 DNA follows: TGTGCCAGCAGTGAAATGGGCAGGGAGACCCAGTACTTC.

V usage is TRBV10-2 and J usage is TRBJ2-5, with D tentatively TRBD2 (6 bases). Germline V gives CDR1 WSHSY, CDR2 SAAADI. There are 15 residues in the CDR3. V was trimmed by 4 bases and J by 5 bases, leaving 17 bases between them. The CDR3 sequence is CASSGTPGGEETQYF. In DNA, the CDR3 is TGCGCCAGCAGTGGGACCCCAGGAGGGGAGGAGACCCAGTACTTC.

The rearrangement joins TRBV12-1 to TRBJ1-2; the D call TRBD1 from the table was never checked on the DNA. TRBV12-1 is assigned pseudogene status. The CDR3 is 11 residues long. CDR3 sequence: CAIQGGNRYTF. The DNA of the CDR3 is TGTGCCATACAGGGGGGAAACAGGTACACCTTC.

The rearrangement uses TRBV29-1 and TRBJ1-3; 10 nucleotides align to TRBD1. Germline CDR1 reads SQVTM; CDR2 reads ANQGSEA. V was clipped by 7 bases and J by 0 bases; unmatched bases: 6. The CDR3 contains 15 residues. Here the CDR3 reads CSGEGQGISGNTIYF. DNA for the CDR3: TGCAGCGGGGAGGGACAGGGGATCTCTGGAAACACCATATATTTT.

The chain couples TRBV5-1 to TRBJ1-1; no clear D gene. From germline, CDR1 is SGHRS and CDR2 YFSETQ. Trimming took 0 bases from V and 2 from J, leaving 11 bases between them. This CDR3 has 15 amino acids. CDR3 in amino acids: CASSLEGGHNTEAFF. The CDR3 DNA reads as TGCGCCAGCAGCTTGGAGGGCGGGCACAACACTGAAGCTTTCTTT.

This clone was detected only once. The chain employs TRBV5-6 and TRBJ1-2; 7 bases are shared with TRBD1. There are 15 residues in the CDR3. Germline values: CDR1 SGHDT, CDR2 YYEEEE. V dropped 2 bases and J dropped 4; count of bases not matched to a gene: 8. CDR3 region: CASSLRTGVIYGYTF. DNA of the CDR3: TGTGCCAGCAGCTTAAGAACAGGGGTAATCTATGGCTACACCTTC.

In its sample, this clone was seen a few times. This sequence joins TRBV6-5 and TRBJ1-2, with D perhaps TRBD1 (5 bases). Germline CDR1 MNHEY, CDR2 SVGAGI. Trimming pared 4 bases from V and 2 bases from J, leaving 8 bases between. The CDR3 extends over 13 amino acids. The DNA of the CDR3 is TGTGCCAGCAGTTCAGGGTTGAACTATGGCTACACCTTC. This codes for CASSSGLNYGYTF.

Here the CDR3 DNA reads TGCGCCAGCAGCCAAGTGGGAGGTTTCTACGAGCAGTACTTC. Residues: CASSQVGGFYEQYF. V and J are TRBV4-3 and TRBJ2-7; a weak D match, TRBD2 (6 bases). V shed 1 base and J shed 3 bases, with 10 bases lying between them. Germline CDR1 and CDR2: LGHNA and YSLEER. CDR3 length: 14 amino acids.

J is TRBJ1-2 and V is TRBV4-2; D not resolved. The V end was cut by 1 base, the J end by 3 bases, with 12 bases between. The CDR3 loop spans 15 amino acids. Germline V CDR1 and CDR2: LGHNA, YNFKEQ. CDR3 in DNA: TGTGCCAGCAGCCAAGTCCCGCAGGCCCACTATGGCTACACCTTC. This sequence encodes CASSQVPQAHYGYTF.

The chain couples TRBV6-2 or TRBV6-3 to TRBJ1-1; no definite D call. V lost 0 bases and J 7 bases, leaving 18 bases between the germline ends. The CDR3 is 16 residues long. Germline assignment: CDR1 MNHEY and CDR2 SVGEGT. CDR3 sequence reads: CASSYSPLPAVGEAFF. In DNA form, the CDR3 reads TGTGCCAGCAGTTACTCCCCCCTCCCAGCGGTCGGTGAAGCTTTCTTT.

The rearrangement uses TRBV2 and TRBJ1-5, with D hard to call. Trimming took 6 bases from V and 0 from J, leaving 9 bases between them. In germline, CDR1 is SNHLY, CDR2 FYNNEI. This CDR3 has 14 amino acids. CDR3 protein: CASRGDYSNQPQHF. The CDR3 DNA reads as TGTGCCAGCAGGGGCGACTATAGCAATCAGCCCCAGCATTTT.

This chain uses TRBV5-1 with TRBJ2-1; 8 bases are a match to TRBD2. Germline V gene lookup returns CDR1 SGHRS and CDR2 YFSETQ. The CDR3 has 14 residues. The J segment lost 2 bases and the V segment lost 5 bases, leaving 3 bases of the junction unmatched. The CDR3 sequence is CASSPGLAYNEQFF. DNA of the CDR3: TGCGCCAGCAGTCCGGGACTAGCCTACAATGAGCAGTTCTTC. Filled out from reference TRBV5-1 and TRBJ2-1, the complete variable domain reads KAGVTQTPRYLIKTRGQQVTLSCSPISGHRSVSWYQQTPGQGLQFLFEYFSETQRNKGNFPGRFSGRQFSNSRSEMNVSTLELGDSALYLCASSPGLAYNEQFFGPGTRLTVL.

The chain combines TRBV7-9 with TRBJ2-3; a possible D gene is TRBD2 (6 bases). Trimming removed 6 bases at V and 2 bases at J, with 12 bases between. This CDR3 is built from 14 residues. The V gene's germline CDR1 is SEHNR and CDR2 FQNEAQ (reference sequence). Here the CDR3 DNA reads TGTGCCAGCAGAAGGGACTGGATCACAGATACGCAGTATTTT. This sequence encodes CASRRDWITDTQYF.

This chain connects TRBV18 to TRBJ1-1; D gene ambiguous. Germline V gene sequence: CDR1 KGHSH, CDR2 LQKENI. CDR3 length: 14 amino acids. The germline V and J ends were trimmed by 3 bases and 5 bases, with 13 bases remaining between them. This chain's CDR3 is CASSPLAGGTEAFF. CDR3 DNA sequence: TGTGCCAGCTCACCGCTGGCAGGCGGGACTGAAGCTTTCTTT.

The V and J genes are TRBV5-5 and TRBJ1-2; D not resolved. CDR3 size: 16 residues. Trimming removed 1 base at V and 0 bases at J, with 13 bases between. Germline CDR1 reads SGHKS; CDR2 reads YYEKEE (reference sequence). The DNA for the CDR3 is TGTGCCAGCAGCTTGACCAGTTTGATCACTAACTATGGCTACACCTTC. Encoded protein: CASSLTSLITNYGYTF. Full variable domain (rest looked up from reference TRBV5-5 and TRBJ1-2): DAGVTQSPTHLIKTRGQQVTLRCSPISGHKSVSWYQQVLGQGPQFIFQYYEKEERGRGNFPDRFSARQFPNYSSELNVNALLLGDSALYLCASSLTSLITNYGYTFGSGTRLTVV.

The V and J genes are TRBV7-8 and TRBJ1-1, with 8 bases fitting TRBD1. The V and J ends lost 3 bases and 8 bases, in that order; junction bases with no gene match: 14. The germline V gene has CDR1 SGHVS and CDR2 FQNEAQ. The length of the CDR3 is 16 residues. The CDR3 coding sequence is TGTGCCAGCAGCTTTTGGTCTCTCGGACAGGGAGAAGAAGCTTTCTTT. Protein product: CASSFWSLGQGEEAFF.